A selection of T cell receptor beta chains follows, all from one sample in a study of blood T cell repertoires in COVID-19. The assay was immunoSEQ multiplex PCR, and TCRdb's table has in-frame clones only and misses some. This table has 84,000 or so clones, approximately 78% appearing once. Sequencing input: peripheral blood. These receptor sequences come from a woman of 80 years or more with acute or convalescent COVID-19. CDR3s include the opening cysteine and the closing phenylalanine or tryptophan. The D gene is left open where the match is weak. Rows give clone size only sometimes, using once, few, many, or a class for an expanded clone.

j_call d_call v_call clone_size cdr3_aa cdr3_nt
TRBJ1-5 . TRBV19 . CASSIRTPGSSNQPQHF TGTGCCAGTAGTATAAGGACTCCTGGGAGTAGCAATCAGCCCCAGCATTTT
TRBJ1-1 TRBD1 TRBV4-3 . CASSQITGGYTEAFF TGCGCCAGCAGCCAGATAACAGGGGGCTACACTGAAGCTTTCTTT
TRBJ2-7 TRBD1 TRBV10-3 . CAIGQGFNEQYF TGTGCCATCGGACAGGGGTTTAACGAGCAGTACTTC
TRBJ1-5 . TRBV7-6 few CASSLMPPINQPQHF TGTGCCAGCAGCTTAATGCCACCTATTAATCAGCCCCAGCATTTT
TRBJ2-2 . TRBV9 . CASSATGNTGELFF TGTGCCAGCAGCGCAACAGGGAACACCGGGGAGCTGTTTTTT
TRBJ2-7 TRBD2 TRBV5-1 . CASSPALSSGGFEQYF TGCGCCAGCAGCCCCGCGTTGAGTAGCGGGGGGTTCGAGCAGTACTTC
TRBJ2-7 . TRBV7-8 . CASSLVDSLAYEQYF TGTGCCAGCAGCTTAGTGGACAGTCTAGCCTACGAGCAGTACTTC
TRBJ1-1 TRBD1 TRBV5-4 . CASSPPGQGNTEAFF TGTGCCAGCAGCCCCCCGGGACAGGGGAACACTGAAGCTTTCTTT
TRBJ1-1 . TRBV28 . CASSLLGGSNTEAFF TGTGCCAGCAGTTTATTAGGGGGATCGAACACTGAAGCTTTCTTT
TRBJ2-3 . TRBV11-3 . CASSNRPRADTQYF TGTGCCAGCAGCAATCGTCCCCGGGCAGATACGCAGTATTTT
TRBJ1-1 . TRBV3-1/TRBV3-2 . CASSQDGRSRVNTEAFF TGTGCCAGCAGCCAAGATGGGAGGTCTCGAGTGAACACTGAAGCTTTCTTT
TRBJ1-5 TRBD1 TRBV10-2 . CASSVTGTGTAQPQHF TGCGCCAGCAGTGTGACAGGGACAGGGACCGCTCAGCCCCAGCATTTT
TRBJ1-3 . TRBV9 . CASSVGSSSGNTIYF TGTGCCAGCAGCGTAGGGTCTAGCTCTGGAAACACCATATATTTT
TRBJ2-7 TRBD1 TRBV5-6 . CASSLAGQGAYEQYF TGTGCCAGCAGCTTGGCGGGACAGGGAGCCTACGAGCAGTACTTC
TRBJ2-3 TRBD2 TRBV9 . CASSVMGGIADTQYF TGTGCCAGCAGCGTTATGGGGGGGATCGCAGATACGCAGTATTTT
TRBJ1-2 TRBD1 TRBV3-1/TRBV3-2 . CASSRDRVNGYTF TGTGCCAGCAGCAGGGACAGGGTCAATGGCTACACCTTC
TRBJ1-4 . TRBV19 . CASSILVDEKLFF TGTGCCAGTAGTATATTAGTGGATGAAAAACTGTTTTTT
TRBJ2-7 . TRBV19 . CASSQQGRGYEQYF TGTGCCAGTAGCCAACAGGGGCGGGGATACGAGCAGTACTTC
TRBJ1-1 . TRBV6-5 . CASSYSLQKNTEAFF TGTGCCAGCAGTTACTCGCTACAGAAGAACACTGAAGCTTTCTTT
TRBJ2-2 TRBD1 TRBV7-6 . CASSSTGGNTGELFF TGTGCCAGCAGCTCCACAGGGGGCAACACCGGGGAGCTGTTTTTT
TRBJ2-2 TRBD2 TRBV29-1 . CSVPPPSGGVGELFF TGCAGCGTTCCGCCCCCTAGCGGGGGTGTCGGGGAGCTGTTTTTT
TRBJ1-1 . TRBV5-6 . CASSLDRVAFF TGTGCCAGCAGCTTGGACAGGGTAGCTTTCTTT
TRBJ2-6 . TRBV5-6 . CASSPGPGRGSGANVLTF TGTGCCAGCAGCCCTGGCCCCGGACGGGGCTCTGGGGCCAACGTCCTGACTTTC
TRBJ1-6 TRBD1 TRBV19 . CASSIGDRGHSPLHF TGTGCCAGTAGTATAGGCGACAGGGGGCACTCACCCCTCCACTTT
TRBJ2-5 . TRBV7-7 . CASSLGPGTETQYF TGTGCTAGCAGCTTAGGTCCGGGAACGGAGACCCAGTACTTC
TRBJ1-4 . TRBV5-4 . CASSLGREGIEKLFF TGTGCCAGCAGCTTGGGAAGAGAGGGCATCGAAAAACTGTTTTTT
TRBJ2-1 . TRBV5-1 . CASSLANNEQFF TGCGCCAGCAGCTTGGCCAACAATGAGCAGTTCTTC
TRBJ1-1 TRBD1 TRBV6-5 . CASIIGTGLNTEAFF TGTGCCAGCATTATTGGGACAGGGTTGAACACTGAAGCTTTCTTT
TRBJ1-2 . TRBV9 . CASSVAEGSSYGYTF TGTGCCAGCAGCGTAGCTGAGGGCAGTTCCTATGGCTACACCTTC
TRBJ2-3 TRBD2 TRBV27 . CASKRTLGGADTQYF TGTGCCAGCAAGCGGACCCTCGGGGGGGCAGATACGCAGTATTTT
TRBJ1-5 . TRBV6-2/TRBV6-3 . CASSRITDANSNQPQHF TGTGCCAGCAGTCGGATTACAGATGCCAATAGCAATCAGCCCCAGCATTTT
TRBJ1-4 TRBD1 TRBV7-9 . CASSRPPGTANEKLFF TGTGCCAGCAGCCGCCCCCCTGGGACAGCGAATGAAAAACTGTTTTTT
TRBJ1-5 . TRBV3-1/TRBV3-2 few CASSQGQSNQPQHF TGTGCCAGCAGCCAAGGACAGAGTAATCAGCCCCAGCATTTT
TRBJ1-5 . TRBV12-3/TRBV12-4 . CATTRGNQPQHF TGTGCCACCACCCGCGGGAATCAGCCCCAGCATTTT
TRBJ1-2 TRBD1 TRBV30 . CAWSPLEGAYGYTF TGTGCCTGGAGCCCTTTGGAGGGGGCCTATGGCTACACCTTC
TRBJ2-5 TRBD2 TRBV7-2 few CASSLQAGGQETQYF TGTGCCAGCAGCTTACAAGCGGGAGGACAAGAGACCCAGTACTTC
TRBJ1-4 TRBD1 TRBV7-6 . CASKGPGQGTNEKLFF TGTGCCAGCAAGGGCCCGGGACAGGGAACTAATGAAAAACTGTTTTTT
TRBJ1-5 . TRBV6-5 . CASSFLGAPPGQPQHF TGTGCCAGCAGTTTCCTAGGGGCGCCCCCCGGTCAGCCCCAGCATTTT
TRBJ2-1 . TRBV19 . CASRRAGTFDNEQFF TGTGCCAGCCGCCGTGCCGGGACATTTGACAATGAGCAGTTCTTC
TRBJ2-1 TRBD2 TRBV27 . CASSILLGEGEQFF TGTGCCAGCAGTATCCTTCTAGGGGAGGGTGAGCAGTTCTTC
TRBJ2-5 TRBD2 TRBV6-2/TRBV6-3 . CASSNLAGGPSETQYF TGTGCCAGCAGTAACCTAGCGGGGGGCCCGTCAGAGACCCAGTACTTC
TRBJ1-1 TRBD1 TRBV5-1 . CASSLGTDRVLLRLKNTEAFF TGCGCCAGCAGCTTGGGGACAGACAGGGTCTTACTGAGACTTAAGAACACTGAAGCTTTCTTT
TRBJ1-2 TRBD1 TRBV7-2 . CASSSDRADGYTF TGTGCCAGCAGCTCGGACAGGGCAGATGGCTACACCTTC
TRBJ1-4 TRBD1 TRBV5-4 . CASSLGGGGEKLFF TGTGCCAGCAGCTTAGGAGGGGGCGGTGAAAAACTGTTTTTT
TRBJ1-2 TRBD1 TRBV6-5 . CASSSSRQGGYTF TGTGCCAGCAGTTCGTCCCGACAGGGTGGCTACACCTTC
TRBJ2-2 TRBD1 TRBV6-5 . CASSYSTGGGGELFF TGTGCCAGCAGTTACTCGACAGGGGGAGGCGGGGAGCTGTTTTTT